A single TCR beta chain is shown here with its context. The antigen remains unidentified. Profiled with immunoSEQ multiplex PCR; TCRdb holds only in-frame clones, not every one. Among 60,000 to 75,000 clones listed, around three quarters were seen once. CDR3 length equals 15 residues. V lost 6 bases and J 1 base, leaving 10 bases between the germline ends. Germline V gives CDR1 SEHNR, CDR2 FQNEAQ (reference sequence). This entry is derived from a study of T cell responses to AZD1222 COVID-19 vaccine. The study's findings and limits: Two AZD1222 administrations were followed by greater Spike-specific TCR breadth and depth. The study reported that nearly half of spike-specific TCRs target unmutated variant regions. It should be noted that donors were predominantly white British and more often female, and clonal diversity was possibly underestimated.

Sequencing used peripheral blood, obtained 28 days after the second AZD1222 dose. The V gene is TRBV7-9, the J gene TRBJ2-6; a weak D match, TRBD2 (5 bases). The sequence was obtained from an adult who received the AZD1222 COVID-19 vaccine. CDR3 sequence: CASRGGLSGANVLTF. In nucleotides, the CDR3 is TGTGCCAGCAGAGGCGGGCTTTCTGGGGCCAACGTCCTGACTTTC.